The 31 T cell receptor beta chains in this list originate from one sample, sequenced in a study of post-analysis software for immune sequencing data. Each TCR beta cDNA library carried unique molecular identifiers. TCRdb re-called the PCR reads through MiXCR, storing one row per CDR3 protein. The table records roughly 700,000 distinct CDR3 sequences, 25% to 30% of them present only once. No antigen has been identified for these receptors. Study outcomes and limitations: With TRBV5-6, TRBV5-1 and TRBV20-1 included, 5 or 6 TRBV segments were more frequent in patients than in controls.

The sample comprised blood. Receptors were obtained from a girl aged 10-17 years with multiple sclerosis.

This clonotype was recorded a few times. The V gene is TRBV27, the J gene TRBJ2-1; D possibly matches TRBD1 or TRBD2 (5 bases each). CDR1 is MNHEY, CDR2 SMNVEV, per germline (reference sequence). Trimming removed 6 bases from V and 10 bases from J, with 13 bases in between. This CDR3 has 12 amino acids. CDR3 coding DNA: TGTGCCAGCAGGAAGGGGAGCAACGAGCAGTTCTTC. Protein: CASRKGSNEQFF.

The V gene is TRBV4-3, the J gene TRBJ2-1; D not certain. The CDR3 runs 13 residues. CDR1 is LGHNA, CDR2 YSLEER, per germline. Trimming shortened V by 0 bases and J by 12 bases, and 12 bases separated the two germline ends. The DNA for the CDR3 is TGCGCCAGCAGCCAAGATCTTCAGGCCTCGCAGTTCTTC. Translating it yields CASSQDLQASQFF.

This clonotype came up a few times. The chain carries TRBV28 and TRBJ2-5, with TRBD1 matching 8 bases. The J segment lost 3 bases and the V segment lost 6 bases, leaving 9 bases of the junction unmatched. CDR1 is MDHEN, CDR2 SYDVKM, per germline. The CDR3 spans 15 residues. CDR3 nucleotides: TGTGCCAGCAGCATCGCAAGGACAGGGAAAGAGACCCAGTACTTC. Amino acids: CASSIARTGKETQYF.

The sample holds many counts of this clonotype. V is TRBV27 and J is TRBJ2-4; the D is unclear. This CDR3 comprises 13 residues. Germline CDR1 reads MNHEY; CDR2 reads SMNVEV (reference sequence). The V and J ends lost 3 bases and 4 bases respectively, with 7 bases between them. The CDR3 bases are TGTGCCAGCAGTTTCTCCGGGAAAAACATTCAGTACTTC. The encoded protein is CASSFSGKNIQYF.

The chain is built from TRBV29-1 and TRBJ2-7, with 9 bases matching TRBD1. CDR1 and CDR2 (germline): SQVTM, ANQGSEA. Trimming cost V 6 bases and J 7 bases; bases outside gene matches: 7. There are 12 residues in the CDR3. CDR3 in amino acids: CSVPTGGYEQYF. The DNA of the CDR3 is TGCAGCGTCCCAACAGGGGGCTATGAGCAGTACTTC.

This clonotype was seen only a few times. The genes are TRBV13 and TRBJ2-1, with unresolved D. This CDR3 region has 13 residues. Germline V gives CDR1 PRHDT, CDR2 FYEKMQ (reference sequence). V dropped 4 bases and J dropped 8 bases, with 12 bases sitting between them. The CDR3 spells CASSSRVYYEQFF. The CDR3 DNA sequence: TGTGCCAGCAGCTCCCGAGTTTATTATGAGCAGTTCTTC.

Concerning this clonotype: This may come from a read error, since a much larger clone is one base off. The chain combines TRBV5-5 with TRBJ2-7; the D call may be TRBD1 or TRBD2 (5 bases each). The CDR3 runs 14 residues. V was pared by 5 bases and J by 5 bases, with 17 bases between. The germline CDR1 and CDR2 sequences are SGHKS and YYEKEE (reference sequence). The chain's CDR3 is CASSWDLGKHEQYF. The CDR3 region has the DNA TGTGCCAGCAGTTGGGACCTCGGCAAGCACGAGCAGTACTTC.

This clonotype showed up many times. This chain joins TRBV20-1 and TRBJ2-7, with D unresolved. Germline V gene data show CDR1 as DFQATT and CDR2 as SNEGSKA (reference sequence). V lost 3 bases and J 0 bases, leaving 9 bases between the germline ends. The CDR3 is made up of 13 amino acids. Here the CDR3 reads CSARSPSSYEQYF. The CDR3 region has the DNA TGCAGTGCTAGGTCCCCGAGCTCCTACGAGCAGTACTTC.

This clonotype has a handful of counts. The rearrangement joins TRBV28 to TRBJ2-3; D may be TRBD2 (5 bases). Germline V gene sequence: CDR1 MDHEN, CDR2 SYDVKM. V lost 6 bases and J 3 bases, leaving 16 bases between the germline ends. The CDR3 contains 15 residues. The CDR3 protein is CASRRGLEWTDTQYF. The CDR3 nucleotides are TGTGCCAGCAGGCGCGGGCTCGAATGGACAGATACGCAGTATTTT. Complete variable domain (other parts from reference TRBV28 and TRBJ2-3): DVKVTQSSRYLVKRTGEKVFLECVQDMDHENMFWYRQDPGLGLRLIYFSYDVKMKEKGDIPEGYSVSREKKERFSLILESASTNQTSMYLCASRRGLEWTDTQYFGPGTRLTVL.

The rearrangement uses TRBV20-1 and TRBJ2-1, with 7 bases identical to TRBD1. This CDR3 is built from 13 residues. Germline loops: CDR1 DFQATT, CDR2 SNEGSKA (reference sequence). V trimming: 7 bases; J trimming: 2 bases; junction bases outside the gene matches: 5. The CDR3 DNA is TGCAGTGTTACACAGGGGCCCTACAATGAGCAGTTCTTC. Its protein is CSVTQGPYNEQFF.

On this clonotype: The junction departs from germline at one end; a sequencing error may be responsible. This sequence joins TRBV3-1 and TRBJ1-1; no firm D call. Germline V gene data show CDR1 as LGHDT and CDR2 as YNNKEL (reference sequence). The CDR3 is 13 residues long. The CDR3 loop is CAGSQVPGTEAFF. In DNA, the CDR3 is TGTGCCGGCAGCCAAGTCCCGGGCACTGAAGCTTTCTTT.

The CDR3: CASGTYYEQYF. The CDR3, as DNA: TGTGCGTCTGGGACATACTACGAGCAGTACTTC. The chain couples TRBV7-2 to TRBJ2-7; TRBD1 is a possible D gene (6 bases). The CDR3 consists of 11 residues. CDR1 SGHTA and CDR2 FQGNSA come from the germline V gene.

The chain carries TRBV6-5 and TRBJ2-7, with 9 nucleotides matching TRBD2. This CDR3 spans 14 amino acids. V shed 4 bases, J shed 2 bases, and the junction held 3 bases outside the gene matches. The germline V gene encodes CDR1 MNHEY and CDR2 SVGAGI. CDR3 DNA sequence: TGTGCCAGCAGTTGGAGCGGGAGGCCCTACGAGCAGTACTTC. Its translation is CASSWSGRPYEQYF.

This clonotype was observed many times. The chain couples TRBV29-1 to TRBJ1-2; D is uncertain. Germline CDR1 and CDR2: SQVTM and ANQGSEA. Between the trimmed V and J ends, which lost 2 bases and 5 bases, there was a span of 9 bases. There are 12 residues in the CDR3. CDR3 coding DNA: TGCAGCGTTGAAAGGAAACCTTATGGCTACACCTTC. It specifies CSVERKPYGYTF.

V usage is TRBV5-1 and J usage is TRBJ2-1, with D possibly matching TRBD2 (5 bases). The ends were cut back, 3 bases at V and 11 bases at J, with 15 bases in the middle. This CDR3 comprises 13 residues. Per the germline V gene, CDR1 is SGHRS and CDR2 is YFSETQ. In DNA, the CDR3 is TGCGCCAGCAGCTCCCGGGTCCCGGGGAAGCAGTTCTTC. This gives the protein CASSSRVPGKQFF.

The chain links TRBV4-1 to TRBJ1-1, with D unclear. Trimming cost V 1 base and J 3 bases, with 12 bases left between them. The CDR3 contains 15 residues. Germline V CDR1 and CDR2: MGHRA, YSYEKL. The CDR3 coding sequence is TGCGCCAGCAGCCAAGGGGTAGTAAGGGACACTGAAGCTTTCTTT. Translated, it gives CASSQGVVRDTEAFF.

The chain has TRBV10-3 and TRBJ2-4, with 12 bases that match TRBD2. CDR1 and CDR2 (germline): ENHRY, SYGVKD. Germline trimming cut 0 bases from V and 9 bases from J; bases unmatched to any gene: 12. CDR3 length: 18 residues. The CDR3 reads CAISESGETSGSASIQYF. The CDR3 region has the DNA TGTGCCATCAGTGAGTCGGGAGAGACTAGCGGGAGTGCTAGCATTCAGTACTTC.

The rearrangement joins TRBV4-3 to TRBJ1-2, with D hard to call. Trimming took 0 bases from V and 2 from J, leaving 10 bases between them. Germline V gene data show CDR1 as LGHNA and CDR2 as YSLEER. This CDR3 comprises 15 residues. CDR3 sequence (DNA): TGCGCCAGCAGCCAAGAGGCAGGCGAAAACTATGGCTACACCTTC. Encoded protein: CASSQEAGENYGYTF.

A few counts support this clonotype. The chain uses TRBV20-1 and TRBJ1-1; D remains ambiguous. Germline V gene data show CDR1 as DFQATT and CDR2 as SNEGSKA (reference sequence). This CDR3 is 11 amino acids long. The V and J ends lost 3 bases and 4 bases respectively, with 6 bases between them. CDR3 nucleotide sequence: TGCAGTGCTAGTTGGGGCACTGAAGCTTTCTTT. Translating gives CSASWGTEAFF.

CDR3 sequence: CASNQKVRRTGIKIDEQFF. Written as DNA, the CDR3 is TGTGCCAGCAACCAGAAGGTGAGGAGGACAGGCATCAAGATAGATGAGCAGTTCTTC. The rearrangement links TRBV2 to TRBJ2-1; 7 bases agree with TRBD1. The CDR3 runs to 19 residues. V lost 7 bases to trimming and J lost 8 bases; unmatched junction nucleotides: 26. The germline V gene has CDR1 SNHLY and CDR2 FYNNEI.

The gene calls are TRBV27 and TRBJ2-1; D may be TRBD1 or TRBD2 (5 bases each). The CDR3 is made up of 13 amino acids. Germline-derived CDR1 and CDR2 are MNHEY and SMNVEV (reference sequence). Deletions cut 4 bases from V and 11 bases from J, with 15 bases between. The CDR3 loop is CASSSGTRYQQFF. The DNA of the CDR3 is TGTGCCAGCAGTTCCGGGACCAGATATCAGCAGTTCTTC.

The chain couples TRBV10-3 to TRBJ1-1; weak D call: TRBD1 (5 bases). Germline CDR1 reads ENHRY; CDR2 reads SYGVKD. CDR3 length: 15 amino acids. Deletions cut 3 bases from V and 5 bases from J, with 16 bases between. For the CDR3, the DNA is TGTGCCATCAGTGACAAGACAGCGAAAGGAACTGAAGCTTTCTTT. Amino acids: CAISDKTAKGTEAFF.

V and J are TRBV5-1 and TRBJ2-5; D might be TRBD1 (8 bases). The length of the CDR3 is 16 residues. Trimming pared 6 bases from V and 1 base from J, leaving 19 bases between. Germline V gives CDR1 SGHRS, CDR2 YFSETQ. DNA for the CDR3: TGCGCCAGCACCTGGGGGGGGACAGGAGCCCAAGAGACCCAGTACTTC. Protein product: CASTWGGTGAQETQYF.

This clonotype was seen only a few times. The chain employs TRBV19 and TRBJ2-3; 12 nucleotides align to TRBD2. Germline trimming cut 4 bases from V and 7 bases from J; bases unmatched to any gene: 9. This CDR3 comprises 16 residues. The germline V gene encodes CDR1 LNHDA and CDR2 SQIVND (reference sequence). Here the CDR3 DNA reads TGTGCCAGTAGTACGCTACTAGCGGGAGGACGTAATACGCAGTATTTT. Translating it yields CASSTLLAGGRNTQYF. Full variable domain (remainder filled in from reference TRBV19 and TRBJ2-3): DGGITQSPKYLFRKEGQNVTLSCEQNLNHDAMYWYRQDPGQGLRLIYYSQIVNDFQKGDIAEGYSVSREKKESFPLTVTSAQKNPTAFYLCASSTLLAGGRNTQYFGPGTRLTVL.

In this sample, this clonotype turned up a few times. In DNA, the CDR3 is TGTGCCAGCAGGACCGGACTATCGAGCTCCTACGAGCAGTACTTC. It specifies CASRTGLSSSYEQYF. The chain carries TRBV11-2 and TRBJ2-7, with D possibly being TRBD2 (6 bases). There are 15 residues in the CDR3. Trimming took off 6 bases at V and 0 bases at J, with 15 bases between the two ends. Germline CDR1 is SGHAT and CDR2 is FQNNGV.

This chain connects TRBV7-6 to TRBJ2-7, with D possibly called TRBD1 or TRBD2 (5 bases each). The CDR3 length is 17 residues. CDR1 is SGHVS, CDR2 FNYEAQ, per germline. Trimming pared 5 bases from V and 7 bases from J, leaving 27 bases between. Written as DNA, the CDR3 is TGTGCCAGCAGCGAATACACCAGTGGGGACCTGTACAATGAGCAGTACTTC. Its protein is CASSEYTSGDLYNEQYF.

The V and J genes are TRBV29-1 and TRBJ1-1; tentative D call: TRBD1 (5 bases). The germline gives CDR1 SQVTM, CDR2 ANQGSEA. V lost 3 bases to trimming and J lost 5 bases, with 10 bases between them. This CDR3 contains 12 residues. For the CDR3, the DNA is TGCAGCGTTGATTGGGGGAGGACTGAAGCTTTCTTT. This translates into CSVDWGRTEAFF.

The rearrangement links TRBV5-1 to TRBJ2-7, with 8 positions matching TRBD2. The CDR3 spans 15 residues. Per germline, CDR1 SGHRS and CDR2 YFSETQ. The junction had 8 bases not matched to a gene; V was cut back by 0 bases and J by 6 bases. The CDR3 here is CASSLDGRASAEQYF. The CDR3 region has the DNA TGCGCCAGCAGCTTGGACGGGAGGGCCTCCGCCGAGCAGTACTTC.

This clonotype has more than one count but fewer than ten. The rearrangement uses TRBV12-3 or TRBV12-4 and TRBJ2-5; tentatively, D is TRBD2 (6 bases). With 6 bases removed from V and 4 bases from J, the gap between germline ends came to 12 bases. The CDR3 has 13 amino acids. The CDR3 bases are TGTGCCAGCAGGGGATGGGGAGGAGAGACCCAGTACTTC. It translates to CASRGWGGETQYF.

This chain uses TRBV5-1 with TRBJ1-4; 8 bases fit TRBD1. The V and J ends lost 4 bases and 5 bases, in that order; junction bases with no gene match: 7. CDR3 length: 15 residues. Germline V CDR1 and CDR2: SGHRS, YFSETQ. For the CDR3, the DNA is TGCGCCAGCAGCAACGGGACAGGAGAAAATGAAAAACTGTTTTTT. It is translated as CASSNGTGENEKLFF.

This clonotype was recorded a few times. The genes are TRBV3-1 and TRBJ2-1; 12 bases map to TRBD2. The CDR3 contains 15 residues. CDR1 is LGHDT, CDR2 YNNKEL, per germline (reference sequence). V was pared by 2 bases and J by 7 bases, with 3 bases of the junction left unmatched. Here the CDR3 DNA reads TGTGCCAGCAGCCAATCGGGACTAGCGGGTAATGAGCAGTTCTTC. It specifies CASSQSGLAGNEQFF.